Following are 25 T cell receptor beta chains from one sample sequenced in a study of early T cells in non-severe SARS-CoV-2 infection. TCRdb redid the calling of the 5' RACE reads with MiXCR, one entry per CDR3 protein. Among under 70,000 distinct CDR3 sequences, under 14% were seen once, and the ten largest hold less than 5%. Sequencing input: whole blood. Source of these receptors: an adult who was a healthcare worker with PCR-confirmed SARS-CoV-2 infection or an uninfected control (not recorded which).

In its sample, this clonotype was seen many times. The chain has TRBV7-9 and TRBJ2-3; D gene ambiguous. Between the trimmed V and J ends, which lost 1 base and 8 bases, there was a span of 10 bases. CDR3 size: 13 residues. The germline V gene encodes CDR1 SEHNR and CDR2 FQNEAQ (reference sequence). CDR3 sequence reads: CASSLGKLGTQYF. The CDR3 DNA sequence: TGTGCCAGCAGCTTAGGCAAGCTCGGTACGCAGTATTTT.

The V gene is TRBV6-6, the J gene TRBJ2-4; D unresolved. Trimming pared 5 bases from V and 0 bases from J, leaving 8 bases between. The length of the CDR3 is 14 residues. CDR1 MNHNY and CDR2 SVGAGI come from the germline V gene (reference sequence). The CDR3 spells CASSPGLAKNIQYF. In DNA form, the CDR3 reads TGTGCCAGCAGTCCGGGTCTAGCCAAAAACATTCAGTACTTC.

The CDR3 bases are TGTGCCAGCAGTTGGAAGGGGAGAGAGACCCAGTACTTC. Translation gives CASSWKGRETQYF. The V gene is TRBV6-2 or TRBV6-3, the J gene TRBJ2-5; D might be TRBD1 or TRBD2, each matching 5 bases. V lost 4 bases to trimming and J lost 4 bases, with 10 bases between them. In germline, CDR1 is MNHEY, CDR2 SVGEGT. The CDR3 loop spans 13 amino acids.

This clonotype was seen at least ten times. The V and J genes are TRBV30 and TRBJ2-7, with D tentatively TRBD1 (6 bases). CDR3 length: 13 residues. In germline, CDR1 is GTSNPN, CDR2 SVGIG (reference sequence). The V and J ends lost 1 base and 1 base respectively, with 8 bases between them. The CDR3 DNA reads TGTGCCTGGAGTGCAGGGGTTTCCTACGAGCAGTACTTC. Its translation is CAWSAGVSYEQYF.

The chain couples TRBV7-9 to TRBJ2-3; 13 bases align to TRBD2. CDR1 SEHNR and CDR2 FQNEAQ come from the germline V gene (reference sequence). The CDR3 loop spans 16 amino acids. After removal of 2 bases from V and 4 bases from J, the junction contained 3 bases not matched to a gene. This chain's CDR3 is CASSLRLAGGPDTQYF. The DNA for the CDR3 is TGTGCCAGCAGCTTAAGACTAGCGGGAGGCCCAGATACGCAGTATTTT.

This clonotype showed up just a few times. The genes are TRBV29-1 and TRBJ2-7, with a possible D match to TRBD2 (6 bases). V was pared by 7 bases and J by 3 bases, with 7 bases between. Per germline, CDR1 SQVTM and CDR2 ANQGSEA. This CDR3 has 10 amino acids. This chain's CDR3 is CSGGDYEQYF. The CDR3 coding sequence is TGCAGCGGGGGGGACTACGAGCAGTACTTC.

The V gene is TRBV5-1, the J gene TRBJ2-6, with unresolved D. The CDR3 is 13 residues long. V gave up 4 bases and J gave up 9 bases, with 11 bases separating them. Germline V gives CDR1 SGHRS, CDR2 YFSETQ. The chain's CDR3 is CASSPPPYNVLTF. The CDR3 coding sequence is TGCGCCAGCAGCCCTCCTCCATACAACGTCCTGACTTTC.

This clonotype occurred many times. This chain uses TRBV10-2 with TRBJ2-3, with D perhaps matching TRBD2 (6 bases). The ends were cut back, 10 bases at V and 0 bases at J, with 17 bases in the middle. CDR3 length: 15 residues. The germline V gene has CDR1 WSHSY and CDR2 SAAADI. CDR3 region: CATLRVGGSTDTQYF. CDR3 nucleotides: TGCGCCACCCTGCGGGTGGGGGGTAGCACAGATACGCAGTATTTT.

This clonotype has ten or more counts. The chain has TRBV4-1 and TRBJ2-7; D could derive from TRBD1 or TRBD2 (5 bases each). The CDR3 sequence is 14 residues long. In germline, CDR1 is MGHRA, CDR2 YSYEKL. The germline V and J ends were trimmed by 4 bases and 6 bases, with 16 bases remaining between them. CDR3 sequence (DNA): TGCGCCAGCAGCCCCGGACAATACGAGGGCGAGCAGTACTTC. It yields the protein CASSPGQYEGEQYF.

This clonotype was seen at least ten times. This sequence joins TRBV7-6 and TRBJ2-2; 10 nucleotides agree with TRBD1. Germline V gene data show CDR1 as SGHVS and CDR2 as FNYEAQ. V shed 6 bases and J 4 bases; nucleotides not matched to a gene: 8. This CDR3 is built from 16 residues. CDR3 bases: TGTGCCAGCAGAAAAGGCAGGACAGGGGGCACCGGGGAGCTGTTTTTT. Translating it yields CASRKGRTGGTGELFF.

In this sample, this clonotype turned up a few times. V and J are TRBV4-2 and TRBJ2-1; D might be TRBD2 (6 bases). The V end lost 2 bases, the J end lost 3 bases, and 14 bases lay between the germline ends. Germline CDR1 reads LGHNA; CDR2 reads YNFKEQ. The CDR3 sequence is 16 residues long. The CDR3 loop is CASSQFTSSVYNEQFF. CDR3 coding DNA: TGTGCCAGCAGCCAATTTACTAGCAGCGTCTACAATGAGCAGTTCTTC.

This clonotype was counted at least ten times. The chain combines TRBV30 with TRBJ1-6, with TRBD1 identical over 9 bases. The V and J ends lost 0 bases and 11 bases, in that order; junction bases with no gene match: 14. The CDR3 has 17 residues. Germline CDR1 is GTSNPN and CDR2 is SVGIG (reference sequence). The CDR3 sequence: CAWSVRNYRTGEAPLHF. In DNA, the CDR3 is TGTGCCTGGAGTGTCCGCAACTACCGGACAGGGGAAGCACCCCTCCACTTT. Using reference TRBV30 and TRBJ1-6 for the parts outside the CDR3, the full variable domain is SQTIHQWPATLVQPVGSPLSLECTVEGTSNPNLYWYRQAAGRGLQLLFYSVGIGQISSEVPQNLSASRPQDRQFILSSKKLLLSDSGFYLCAWSVRNYRTGEAPLHFGNGTRLTVT.

This clonotype came up many times. This chain connects TRBV30 to TRBJ2-2; 7 bases align to TRBD2. The length of the CDR3 is 15 residues. Germline CDR1 and CDR2: GTSNPN and SVGIG (reference sequence). Trimming cost V 5 bases and J 3 bases; bases outside gene matches: 9. This chain's CDR3 is CAWQTGGIYTGELFF. CDR3 coding DNA: TGTGCCTGGCAGACCGGGGGGATTTACACCGGGGAGCTGTTTTTT.

Points on this clonotype: This may arise from a read error, as a much more abundant clone is one base away. V gene TRBV2 combines with J gene TRBJ2-1; 7 bases fit TRBD2. V lost 7 bases, J lost 0 bases, and 6 bases stayed unmatched. Germline CDR1 is SNHLY and CDR2 is FYNNEI. The CDR3 extends over 15 amino acids. The CDR3 loop is CASMPRDYSYNEQFF. Written as DNA, the CDR3 is TGTGCCAGCATGCCCCGGGACTACTCCTACAATGAGCAGTTCTTC.

This clonotype was recorded at least ten times. The rearrangement joins TRBV7-9 to TRBJ2-1; 11 nucleotides match TRBD2. The junction had 17 bases not matched to a gene; V was cut back by 2 bases and J by 8 bases. The germline V gene has CDR1 SEHNR and CDR2 FQNEAQ (reference sequence). The CDR3 sequence is 19 residues long. The CDR3 region is CASSLYTSGSGGGPHEQFF. CDR3 DNA: TGTGCCAGCAGCTTATATACTAGCGGGAGTGGAGGGGGCCCCCATGAGCAGTTCTTC.

The genes are TRBV9 and TRBJ2-2; D gene ambiguous. The CDR3 is 12 residues long. V shed 2 bases and J shed 7 bases, with 6 bases lying between them. Looked up from germline, CDR1 is SGDLS and CDR2 is YYNGEE. The CDR3 nucleotides read TGTGCCAGCAGCGTCGTGGACGGGGAGCTGTTTTTT. It specifies CASSVVDGELFF.

This clonotype has a handful of counts. The chain has TRBV9 and TRBJ1-3; no clear D gene. V was clipped by 3 bases and J by 5 bases, with 6 bases between them. There are 12 residues in the CDR3. CDR1 is SGDLS and CDR2 is YYNGEE in the germline V gene. The CDR3 loop is CASSGTRNTIYF. DNA for the CDR3: TGTGCCAGCAGCGGCACCAGAAACACCATATATTTT.

This clonotype showed up many times. The rearrangement uses TRBV5-1 and TRBJ2-3; TRBD2 aligns across 10 bases. The CDR3 is 15 residues long. With 3 bases clipped from V and 8 bases from J, the junction kept 9 bases outside the gene matches. Germline-derived CDR1 and CDR2 are SGHRS and YFSETQ. The CDR3 DNA is TGCGCCAGCAGCTGGACTAGCGGCCCGACGGGTACGCAGTATTTT. As protein: CASSWTSGPTGTQYF.

This chain uses TRBV28 with TRBJ2-7, with 13 bases aligning to TRBD2. V lost 5 bases and J lost 3; bases outside the gene matches: 7. Germline-derived CDR1 and CDR2 are MDHEN and SYDVKM. CDR3 length: 16 amino acids. The CDR3 nucleotides are TGTGCCAGCAGTCCTATCGGACTAGCGGGAGACTACGAGCAGTACTTC. Amino acid sequence: CASSPIGLAGDYEQYF.

This clonotype was counted a few times. The chain uses TRBV12-3 or TRBV12-4 and TRBJ1-2; a possible D gene is TRBD1 (5 bases). The CDR3 spans 14 residues. V was shortened by 6 bases and J by 4 bases, with 15 bases between the two germline ends. The CDR3 nucleotides are TGTGCCAGCAGCTCGACTCTGGGGACCTATGGCTACACCTTC. Translation gives CASSSTLGTYGYTF.

This clonotype was seen ten or more times. V is TRBV10-2 and J is TRBJ2-7, with D perhaps matching TRBD1 (5 bases). Trimming took 3 bases from V and 0 from J, leaving 9 bases between them. The CDR3 extends over 14 amino acids. CDR1 and CDR2 (germline): WSHSY, SAAADI. As DNA, the CDR3 is TGCGCCAGCAGTGACCCAGGGTTCTCCTACGAGCAGTACTTC. Translating gives CASSDPGFSYEQYF.

This clonotype came up many times. V usage is TRBV29-1 and J usage is TRBJ1-5; D unresolved. CDR1 and CDR2 (germline): SQVTM, ANQGSEA. Trimming cost V 5 bases and J 2 bases, with 10 bases left between them. This CDR3 has 13 amino acids. In nucleotides, the CDR3 is TGCAGCGTTCTCCAGGATCGCAATCAGCCCCAGCATTTT. As protein: CSVLQDRNQPQHF.

V gene TRBV29-1 combines with J gene TRBJ2-1, with D perhaps matching TRBD2 (7 bases). The V gene's germline CDR1 is SQVTM and CDR2 ANQGSEA. The CDR3 length is 14 residues. V was trimmed by 3 bases and J by 5 bases, leaving 14 bases between them. CDR3 loop: CSVEGTGRDNEQFF. The CDR3 DNA reads TGCAGCGTTGAGGGAACAGGGAGGGACAATGAGCAGTTCTTC.

To note about this clonotype: The CDR3 ends on some other residue instead of the conserved phenylalanine or tryptophan, so this is likely a read error. The chain employs TRBV7-6 and TRBJ1-1, with D uncertain. Germline V CDR1 and CDR2: SGHVS, FNYEAQ. This CDR3 has 14 residues. The V gene lost 1 base and the J gene lost 1 base, with 7 bases spanning the gap. CDR3 sequence reads: CASSLGAANTEAFS. In DNA, the CDR3 is TGTGCCAGCAGCTTAGGGGCGGCGAACACTGAAGCTTTCTCT.

This clonotype was seen more than once but under ten times. V is TRBV24-1 and J is TRBJ2-1; 11 bases are a match to TRBD2. This CDR3 region has 15 residues. Germline CDR1 and CDR2: KGHDR and SFDVKD. Trimming at V came to 7 bases and at J to 6 bases, leaving 7 bases not matched to a gene. The CDR3 sequence is CATSPLAGDSNEQFF. The CDR3 DNA reads TGTGCCACCAGCCCACTAGCGGGAGATAGCAATGAGCAGTTCTTC.